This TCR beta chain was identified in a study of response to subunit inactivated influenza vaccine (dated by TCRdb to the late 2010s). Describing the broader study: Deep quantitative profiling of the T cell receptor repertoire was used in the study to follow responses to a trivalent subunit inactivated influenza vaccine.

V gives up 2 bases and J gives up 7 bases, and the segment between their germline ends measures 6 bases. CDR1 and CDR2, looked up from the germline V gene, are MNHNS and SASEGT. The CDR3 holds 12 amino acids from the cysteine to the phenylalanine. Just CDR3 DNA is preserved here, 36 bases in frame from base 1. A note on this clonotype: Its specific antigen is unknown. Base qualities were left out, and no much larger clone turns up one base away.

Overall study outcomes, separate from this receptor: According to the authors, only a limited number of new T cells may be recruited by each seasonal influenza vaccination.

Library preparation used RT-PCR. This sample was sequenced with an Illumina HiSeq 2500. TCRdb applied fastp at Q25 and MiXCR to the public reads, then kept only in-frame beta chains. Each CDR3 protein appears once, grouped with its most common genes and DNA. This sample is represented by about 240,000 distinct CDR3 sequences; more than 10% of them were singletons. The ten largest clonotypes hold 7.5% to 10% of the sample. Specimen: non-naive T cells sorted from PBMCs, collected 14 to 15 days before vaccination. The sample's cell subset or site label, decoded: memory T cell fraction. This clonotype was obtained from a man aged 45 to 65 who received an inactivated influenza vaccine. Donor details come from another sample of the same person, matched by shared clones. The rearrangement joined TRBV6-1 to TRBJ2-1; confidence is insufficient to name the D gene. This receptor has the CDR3 CASSEYGNEQFF. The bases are TGTGCCAGCAGTGAATATGGGAATGAGCAGTTCTTC.